Below, one TCR beta chain is given with its context. What it binds is unknown. This record comes from a study of cytomegalovirus exposure and HLA in healthy donors. Study context: A subsequent analysis stated that the 120 or so validation repertoires were run on the same platform as the 600 to 750 first-cohort repertoires.

CDR3 length: 15 amino acids. In germline, CDR1 is SGHRS, CDR2 YFSETQ. Trimming removed 0 bases at V and 2 bases at J, with 12 bases between. Study-wide findings and caveats: Associated with cytomegalovirus, according to the listing, were fewer than 200 TCR beta chains. There were some public TCRs occurring in many donors, but most TCR sequences were rare. Published work reported that the classifier diagnosed cytomegalovirus status with high specificity and sensitivity.

Measured with immunoSEQ multiplex PCR; TCRdb has only the in-frame clones, and not every one. The sample shows more than 80,000 clones, approximately 96% of them seen only once. The TCR sequence derives from a woman aged 18 to 35 in good health and CMV-seronegative. The rearrangement uses TRBV5-1 and TRBJ2-7; the D gene is possibly TRBD1 (6 bases). Specimen: PBMCs. The chain's CDR3 is CASSLAIQGTYEQYF. CDR3 nucleotide sequence: TGCGCCAGCAGCTTGGCCATACAGGGAACCTACGAGCAGTACTTC. The full variable domain, with the rest looked up from reference TRBV5-1 and TRBJ2-7, is KAGVTQTPRYLIKTRGQQVTLSCSPISGHRSVSWYQQTPGQGLQFLFEYFSETQRNKGNFPGRFSGRQFSNSRSEMNVSTLELGDSALYLCASSLAIQGTYEQYFGPGTRLTVT.